The clone carrying this TCR beta chain was detected ten times or more. Its antigen is not identified. The junction had 10 bases not matched to a gene; V was cut back by 6 bases and J by 2 bases. The germline CDR1 and CDR2 sequences are MNHNS and SASEGT. This CDR3 comprises 16 residues. TCRdb ran MiXCR on the 5' RACE reads and lists one entry per CDR3 protein. The sample records around 490,000 distinct CDR3 sequences, approximately 5% being singletons. The data originate from a study of CD8 T cells in ankylosing spondylitis. The study, taken as a whole, reports: A TCR beta motif made of eight highly homologous variants seemed typical of ankylosing spondylitis blood. Clones linked to the disease showed a CD8+ phenotype. They occurred at relatively low frequencies in peripheral blood. Reactive arthritis synovial fluid and blood previously showed some of these motif variants. Reportedly, disease-linked clones are significantly enriched in ankylosing spondylitis patients' matched synovial fluid.

The sequenced material came from blood, either unsorted or a sorted T cell fraction (not recorded which). The sequence came from a male donor with ankylosing spondylitis. This chain joins TRBV6-1 and TRBJ2-1; 7 bases match TRBD1. The DNA of the CDR3 is TGTGCCAGCAGCCGTATTACAGGGGAACCCTACAATGAGCAGTTCTTC. Encoded protein: CASSRITGEPYNEQFF.